The clone carrying this T cell receptor beta chain occurred many times. Germline CDR1 is LGHDT and CDR2 is YNNKEL (reference sequence). This CDR3 is 14 amino acids long. Trimming left V 0 bases short and J 5 bases short, with 10 bases between. The data originate from a study of T-cell reconstitution after alpha-beta-depleted transplantation in children. Unique molecular identifiers tagged the TCRbeta library. TCRdb reanalysed the PCR reads using MiXCR and keeps one entry per CDR3 protein. The table has about 20,000 distinct CDR3 sequences, about 11% seen once. The TCR was taken from a human donor who donated a stem cell graft to a child with chronic granulomatous disease. The sample in question was PBMCs from the stem cell graft donor, obtained from the stem cell graft. The V and J genes are TRBV3-1 and TRBJ1-1, with D unresolved. For the CDR3, the DNA is TGTGCCAGCAGCCAAGATAGGGTCGTGACTGAAGCTTTCTTT. This translates into CASSQDRVVTEAFF.